This is a list of T cell receptor beta chains from one sample in a study of shared clonotypes between healthy human individuals. The protocol was immunoSEQ multiplex PCR, while the TCRdb copy is restricted to in-frame clones and leaves out a portion. The sample shows about 2.4 million clones, just over 90% of them seen only once. Material: naive CD4+ T cells sorted from blood. The receptor set was obtained from a man between 18 and 35 years old in good health. Both conserved end residues are part of each CDR3.

V,J,CDR3
TRBV5-1,TRBJ2-1,CASSFSSSYNEQFF
TRBV18,TRBJ2-1,CASSPLGEQFF
TRBV7-3,TRBJ2-2,CASSPNSGGGAAGELFF
TRBV6-5,TRBJ1-5,CASSLTGNQPQHF
TRBV10-3,TRBJ2-7,CAIGSTDRAYEQYF
TRBV7-2,TRBJ1-1,CASSFFRNTEAFF
TRBV4-1,TRBJ1-2,CASSRARTISYGYTF
TRBV19,TRBJ2-2,CASGAGGHTGELFF
TRBV6-5,TRBJ2-4,CATSRGAKNIQYF
TRBV2,TRBJ1-6,CASSGGQANSPLHF
TRBV2,TRBJ2-7,CASSDRGYEQYF
TRBV20-1,TRBJ2-5,CSAVKQETQYF
TRBV18,TRBJ2-7,CASSPRVDNEQYF
TRBV5-1,TRBJ2-3,CASSLLQSTAGTDTQYF
TRBV11-2,TRBJ2-3,CASSILAGGTDTQYF
TRBV4-1,TRBJ2-2,CASSQGSFSGGGTGELFF
TRBV6-4,TRBJ2-1,CASSATGSSYNEQFF
TRBV10-3,TRBJ2-1,CAASQGSYNEQFF
TRBV6-1,TRBJ2-6,CAPRRPSGANVLTF
TRBV5-6,TRBJ2-1,CASSPAIQGSSSYNEQFF
TRBV27,TRBJ2-1,CASSLLASFAEQFF
TRBV18,TRBJ1-5,CASSQPGTGGGNQPQHF
TRBV5-1,TRBJ2-2,CASSGVAGELFF
TRBV15,TRBJ2-7,CATSRGGGQGTREQYF
TRBV21-1,TRBJ1-2,CASSKGGDTPYGYTF
TRBV7-9,TRBJ1-4,CASSLASEKLFF
TRBV5-1,TRBJ2-1,CASSLQRLAGGNEQFF
TRBV7-2,TRBJ1-6,CASSLTANSPLHF
TRBV25-1,TRBJ1-1,CASSEYRNTEAFF
TRBV6-1,TRBJ1-6,CASTYNSPLHF
TRBV5-6,TRBJ1-2,CASSLALGEYGYTF
TRBV29-1,TRBJ2-3,CSVEGAADTQYF